This T cell receptor beta chain is drawn from a study of long-term antiretroviral therapy in people with HIV. The overall study: Collection of the earliest samples took place about a decade ahead of the 2015 immediate-ART recommendation. Broader study findings: Across all time points, the repertoire was dominated by clones that expanded before ART. Collection of the blood, which took place between the mid-2000s and the late 2010s, possibly occurred under older ART regimens.

Comment on this clone: Its antigen remains unknown.

Trimming shortened V by 2 bases and J by 5 bases, and 14 bases separated the two germline ends. Germline CDR1 SGDLS, CDR2 YYNGEE. The CDR3 runs to 14 residues. There were no participants with HIV treated outside the United States. Sequencing used immunoSEQ v3.0 at survey level. Repertoires were generated with immunoSEQ multiplex PCR, while TCRdb's copy carries only in-frame clones and drops some. The sample consists of 25,000 to 30,000 clones, roughly 90% of them appearing once. The source material was unsorted PBMCs, sampled 0.5 years after starting antiretroviral therapy. The rearrangement joins TRBV9 to TRBJ2-7; D is possibly TRBD2 (7 bases). This receptor was taken from a woman between 18 and 29 years old with HIV. The CDR3 nucleotides read TGTGCCAGCAGCGTGGAGGGAGGGGGAAACGAGCAGTACTTC. Amino acid sequence: CASSVEGGGNEQYF.